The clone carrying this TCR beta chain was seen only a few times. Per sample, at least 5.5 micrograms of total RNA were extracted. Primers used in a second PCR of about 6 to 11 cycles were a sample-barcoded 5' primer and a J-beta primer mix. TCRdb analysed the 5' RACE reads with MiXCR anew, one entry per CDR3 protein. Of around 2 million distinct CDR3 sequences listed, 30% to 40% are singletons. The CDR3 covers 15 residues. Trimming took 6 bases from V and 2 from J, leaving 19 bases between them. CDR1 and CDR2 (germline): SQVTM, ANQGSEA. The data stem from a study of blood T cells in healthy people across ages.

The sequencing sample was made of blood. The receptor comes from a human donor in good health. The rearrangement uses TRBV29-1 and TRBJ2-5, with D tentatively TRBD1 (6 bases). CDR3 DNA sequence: TGCAGCGTCGTATTGATCCGGACAGTGCAAGAGACCCAGTACTTC. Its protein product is CSVVLIRTVQETQYF.